This T cell receptor (beta chain) comes out of a study of shared clonotypes between healthy human individuals. Only in-frame clones appear in the TCRdb table, and some are missing; sequencing was by immunoSEQ multiplex PCR. The repertoire consists of more than 2,000,000 clones, with 85% to 95% occurring once and the leading ten covering under 0.45%. V lost 1 base and J 1 base, leaving 4 bases between the germline ends. Germline V lookup: CDR1 SGHAT, CDR2 FQNNGV. The CDR3 is 13 amino acids. V usage is TRBV11-2 and J usage is TRBJ1-2; D not resolved. Specimen: naive CD4+ T cells from PBMCs. Indicated subset: CD45RA+ positively selected. This clonotype was sampled from a man between 18 and 35 years old in good health. Some clones in this sample may be carry-over from other donors' samples. The CDR3, as DNA: TGTGCCAGCAGCTTAGGGGATAACTATGGCTACACCTTC. It yields the protein CASSLGDNYGYTF.